This T cell receptor (beta chain) was documented in a study of blood T cell repertoires in COVID-19. Unmatched junction bases numbered 12, after V lost 10 bases and J lost 4 bases. CDR3 length: 14 residues. Germline CDR1 MNHEY, CDR2 SMNVEV (reference sequence). Sequenced by immunoSEQ multiplex PCR; TCRdb stores in-frame clones only, minus some. The sample lists roughly 380,000 clones, around 89% occurring once. The source is a woman in her thirties or forties with COVID-19, enrolled during active disease. The sequenced sample was peripheral blood. The chain links TRBV27 to TRBJ1-1, with TRBD1 identical over 7 bases. For the CDR3, the DNA is TGTGCCACCGGACGGGACAGCGAGGCCACTGAAGCTTTCTTT. As protein: CATGRDSEATEAFF.